This entry lists 17 T cell receptor beta chains sequenced from one sample in a study of low-dose radiotherapy and immunotherapy resistance in tumors. Time point: after trial treatment. Treatment here: LDRT plus nivolumab, ipilimumab, low-dose cyclophosphamide and aspirin (RACIN trial). First-strand cDNA relied on TRAV- and TRBV-specific primers spanning alpha and beta chains. Both a constant-region primer and a V-primer adapter served to amplify TCRs across 20 PCR cycles. MiXCR was run by TCRdb on the reads, yielding one entry per CDR3 protein. The data contain 65,000 to 95,000 distinct CDR3 sequences, roughly 17% of them singletons. This material consisted of PBMCs, taken after low-dose radiotherapy plus immunotherapy. Receptors were obtained from a male donor with prostate cancer.

This clonotype was picked up many times. This chain uses TRBV6-2 or TRBV6-3 with TRBJ2-3, with 7 bases aligning to TRBD1. The germline gives CDR1 MNHEY, CDR2 SVGEGT. This CDR3 has 15 amino acids. V was pared by 0 bases and J by 2 bases, with 2 bases of the junction left unmatched. CDR3 sequence: CASSYSDRDTDTQYF. In nucleotides, the CDR3 is TGTGCCAGCAGTTACTCTGACAGGGACACAGATACGCAGTATTTT.

Ten or more counts support this clonotype. The rearrangement links TRBV7-6 to TRBJ1-1; a weak D match, TRBD1 (5 bases). Trimming cost V 6 bases and J 1 base, with 9 bases left between them. The V gene's germline CDR1 is SGHVS and CDR2 FNYEAQ. CDR3 size: 13 residues. CDR3 in DNA: TGTGCCAGCAGTTTGGACAAGAACACTGAAGCTTTCTTT. Translating it yields CASSLDKNTEAFF.

The CDR3 DNA sequence: TGTGCCAGCAGTTCGACAACCTTAGGCGGGAGGGCCCTTGAGCAGTTCTTC. Its translation: CASSSTTLGGRALEQFF. The V and J genes are TRBV6-1 and TRBJ2-1, with 9 bases aligning to TRBD2. Trimming took 5 bases from V and 9 from J; bases not matched to a gene: 17. The CDR3 covers 17 residues. CDR1 is MNHNS, CDR2 SASEGT, per germline.

With respect to this clonotype: A much more abundant neighbour one base away suggests this may be a read error. This chain links TRBV27 with TRBJ2-7; TRBD2 matches at 8 bases. V was pared by 0 bases and J by 7 bases, with 11 bases of the junction left unmatched. Germline V gives CDR1 MNHEY, CDR2 SMNVEV (reference sequence). There are 16 residues in the CDR3. The CDR3 bases are TGTGCCAGCAGTTTATCGAGCGGGAGTGGTTCCAATGAGCAGTACTTC. Translated, it gives CASSLSSGSGSNEQYF.

This clonotype was seen many times. This sequence joins TRBV20-1 and TRBJ1-5, with TRBD1 as a possible D gene (5 bases). CDR1 and CDR2 (germline): DFQATT, SNEGSKA (reference sequence). CDR3 length: 15 residues. V was pared by 5 bases and J by 6 bases, with 20 bases between. CDR3 amino acids: CSAFQGSGAGQPQHF. Written as DNA, the CDR3 is TGCAGTGCTTTTCAGGGCTCCGGAGCAGGTCAGCCCCAGCATTTT.

This clonotype showed up many times. The chain employs TRBV7-2 and TRBJ1-6; 9 bases match TRBD1. This CDR3 contains 17 residues. Germline CDR1 and CDR2: SGHTA and FQGNSA. The trim removed 4 bases at V and 7 bases at J, leaving 11 bases unmatched. CDR3 sequence (DNA): TGTGCCAGCAGCTCTTCAGCCGGGACAGGGAACAATTCACCCCTCCACTTT. This encodes CASSSSAGTGNNSPLHF.

This clonotype was counted at least ten times. The chain couples TRBV14 to TRBJ1-1, with unresolved D. Per germline, CDR1 SGHDN and CDR2 FVKESK. This CDR3 region has 16 residues. V shed 2 bases and J shed 4 bases, with 17 bases lying between them. The CDR3 protein is CASSQLIGGSSTEAFF. CDR3 sequence (DNA): TGTGCCAGCAGCCAACTTATCGGTGGGTCGAGCACTGAAGCTTTCTTT.

In its sample, this clonotype was seen many times. The chain employs TRBV10-2 and TRBJ2-5; no clear D. The CDR3 totals 11 residues. V was pared by 4 bases and J by 5 bases, with 5 bases between. CDR1 and CDR2 from the germline V gene are WSHSY and SAAADI. This chain's CDR3 is CASSGGETQYF. The CDR3 nucleotides read TGCGCCAGCAGTGGTGGGGAGACCCAGTACTTC.

This clonotype was observed at least ten times. The J gene is TRBJ1-2, the V gene TRBV4-3; D perhaps matches TRBD1 (5 bases). Trimming stripped 0 bases from V and 5 bases from J, with 16 bases between. This CDR3 is 16 amino acids long. Germline V CDR1 and CDR2: LGHNA, YSLEER. In DNA form, the CDR3 reads TGCGCCAGCAGCCAAGAAGGGAATTTCGGGGGGTATGGCTACACCTTC. Translated: CASSQEGNFGGYGYTF.

In this sample, this clonotype turned up many times. The CDR3 loop is CASSLRSSGLAGTGELFF. The CDR3 bases are TGTGCCAGCAGCCTGAGATCCTCAGGACTAGCGGGGACCGGGGAGCTGTTTTTT. The V gene is TRBV3-1, the J gene TRBJ2-2; 12 bases map to TRBD2. Germline values: CDR1 LGHDT, CDR2 YNNKEL (reference sequence). The CDR3 has 18 amino acids. V dropped 4 bases and J dropped 5; count of bases not matched to a gene: 11.

V usage is TRBV21-1 and J usage is TRBJ2-5. TRBV21-1 is reported as a pseudogene. The CDR3 is 14 amino acids. CDR3 amino acids: CASSKAGSQETQYF. The CDR3 coding sequence is TGTGCCAGCAGCAAAGCGGGCAGCCAAGAGACCCAGTACTTC.

There are many counts of this clonotype. The V call is TRBV2, the J call TRBJ2-6; 7 nucleotides align to TRBD1. This CDR3 region has 17 residues. J gave up 2 bases and V 6 bases, and 10 bases lay outside the gene matches. Germline V gene lookup returns CDR1 SNHLY and CDR2 FYNNEI. The CDR3 DNA sequence: TGTGCCAGCAGGGCCCGACTGAGGGGGCCTGGGGCCAACGTCCTGACTTTC. Translated, it gives CASRARLRGPGANVLTF. The variable domain in full, completed from reference TRBV2 and TRBJ2-6, reads EPEVTQTPSHQVTQMGQEVILRCVPISNHLYFYWYRQILGQKVEFLVSFYNNEISEKSEIFDDQFSVERPDGSNFTLKIRSTKLEDSAMYFCASRARLRGPGANVLTFGAGSRLTVL.

This clonotype was found many times. The chain links TRBV4-3 to TRBJ2-6; no clear D. Germline CDR1 and CDR2: LGHNA and YSLEER. The germline V and J ends were trimmed by 1 base and 0 bases, with 10 bases remaining between them. The CDR3 spans 17 residues. Written as DNA, the CDR3 is TGCGCCAGCAGCCAAGCCCAATGGGGCTCTGGGGCCAACGTCCTGACTTTC. It codes for CASSQAQWGSGANVLTF.

This clonotype was counted ten times or more. This chain links TRBV20-1 with TRBJ2-1; D may be TRBD1 (5 bases). V lost 4 bases, J lost 5 bases, and 18 bases lay in between. CDR3 length: 15 amino acids. Looked up from germline, CDR1 is DFQATT and CDR2 is SNEGSKA (reference sequence). The CDR3 loop reads CSAKAQGHRDNEQFF. CDR3 nucleotides: TGCAGTGCTAAAGCTCAGGGTCATCGGGACAATGAGCAGTTCTTC.

This clonotype was observed many times. The gene calls are TRBV28 and TRBJ2-1; a weak D match, TRBD2 (6 bases). V lost 2 bases to trimming and J lost 10 bases, with 6 bases between them. Germline assignment: CDR1 MDHEN and CDR2 SYDVKM. CDR3 length: 11 amino acids. The CDR3 DNA is TGTGCCAGCAGTTTACGGGGGGAGCAGTTCTTC. It yields the protein CASSLRGEQFF.

This chain links TRBV30 with TRBJ1-2; unclear D gene. The CDR3 loop spans 11 amino acids. V was pared by 1 base and J by 4 bases, with 4 bases between. Germline CDR1 and CDR2: GTSNPN and SVGIG (reference sequence). The CDR3 loop is CAWSEVYGYTF. CDR3 in DNA: TGTGCCTGGAGTGAGGTCTATGGCTACACCTTC.

This clonotype turned up a few times. The chain has TRBV24-1 and TRBJ2-1, with D hard to call. From germline, CDR1 is KGHDR and CDR2 SFDVKD. V lost 5 bases to trimming and J lost 1 base, with 14 bases between them. This CDR3 region has 16 residues. The CDR3 loop is CATSAPTGTSYNEQFF. The CDR3 nucleotides are TGTGCCACCAGTGCCCCTACGGGTACATCCTACAATGAGCAGTTCTTC.